The source of this T cell receptor (beta chain) is a study of CD8 T cells in ankylosing spondylitis. Study outcomes and limitations: One TCR beta motif, made up of under ten highly homologous variants, appeared characteristic of ankylosing spondylitis blood.

Researchers built TCR beta libraries using quantitative 5'-RACE with molecular barcodes. TCRdb ran MiXCR on the 5' RACE reads and lists one entry per CDR3 protein. The profile covers about 220,000 distinct CDR3 sequences, with about 6.7% appearing a single time and approximately 15% taken by the ten largest. A remark on this clonotype: The antigen remains undetermined.

The specimen was blood, either unsorted or a sorted T cell fraction (not recorded which). This TCR was recovered from a male donor with ankylosing spondylitis.

The CDR3 protein is CSARDRDFYGYTF. For the CDR3, the DNA is TGCAGTGCTAGAGATCGGGATTTCTATGGCTACACCTTC. The chain employs TRBV20-1 and TRBJ1-2; no reliable D call. Trimming left V 0 bases short and J 4 bases short, with 9 bases between. Looked up from germline, CDR1 is DFQATT and CDR2 is SNEGSKA (reference sequence). The length of the CDR3 is 13 residues.